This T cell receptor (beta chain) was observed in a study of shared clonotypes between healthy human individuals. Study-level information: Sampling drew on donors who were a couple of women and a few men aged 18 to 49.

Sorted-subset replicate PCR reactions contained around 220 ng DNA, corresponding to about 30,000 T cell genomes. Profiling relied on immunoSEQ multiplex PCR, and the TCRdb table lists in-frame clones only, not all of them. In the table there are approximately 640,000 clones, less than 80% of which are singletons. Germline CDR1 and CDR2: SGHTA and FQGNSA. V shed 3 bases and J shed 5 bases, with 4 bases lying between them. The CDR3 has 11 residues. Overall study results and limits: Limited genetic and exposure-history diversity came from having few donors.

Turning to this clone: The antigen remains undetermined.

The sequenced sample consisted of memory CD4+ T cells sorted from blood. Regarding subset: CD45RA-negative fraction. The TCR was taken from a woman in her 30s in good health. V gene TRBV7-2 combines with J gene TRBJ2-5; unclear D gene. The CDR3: CASSFGETQYF. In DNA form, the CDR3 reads TGTGCCAGCAGCTTTGGGGAGACCCAGTACTTC.